What follows are 3 T cell receptor beta chains derived from one specimen sequenced in a study of TIL therapy for anti-PD-1-resistant metastatic lung cancer. The libraries were made with immunoSEQ v3. Profiled with immunoSEQ multiplex PCR; TCRdb holds only in-frame clones, not every one. The profile shows tens of thousands of clones, about 70% of them singletons. The sample's time point: pre-treatment sample, taken before nivolumab and TIL therapy. Specimen: blood, collected at baseline. Receptor source: a woman aged 25-85 years with non-small cell lung cancer.

The chain joins TRBV9 to TRBJ2-1, with D perhaps TRBD2 (6 bases). The germline V and J ends were trimmed by 0 bases and 9 bases, with 19 bases remaining between them. From germline, CDR1 is SGDLS and CDR2 YYNGEE. The CDR3 has 16 residues. DNA for the CDR3: TGTGCCAGCAGCGTAGCTTCCGGGGCTAGCGTCGGTGAGCAGTTCTTC. It encodes CASSVASGASVGEQFF.

The chain couples TRBV7-6 to TRBJ2-1, with D possibly matching TRBD2 (5 bases). This CDR3 is built from 14 residues. V lost 5 bases and J 2 bases, leaving 10 bases between the germline ends. In germline, CDR1 is SGHVS, CDR2 FNYEAQ. The DNA of the CDR3 is TGTGCCAGCAGCGATGGCGGGCCCTACAATGAGCAGTTCTTC. Its translation: CASSDGGPYNEQFF. Complete variable domain (other parts from reference TRBV7-6 and TRBJ2-1): GAGVSQSPRYKVTKRGQDVALRCDPISGHVSLYWYRQALGQGPEFLTYFNYEAQQDKSGLPNDRFSAERPEGSISTLTIQRTEQRDSAMYRCASSDGGPYNEQFFGPGTRLTVL.

This clone was observed a single time. V and J are TRBV11-2 and TRBJ1-2; 8 bases align to TRBD1. Germline V gene data show CDR1 as SGHAT and CDR2 as FQNNGV. J lost 7 bases, V lost 5 bases, and 6 bases had no gene match. The CDR3 consists of 13 residues. CDR3 sequence: CASSKTGESGYTF. CDR3 sequence (DNA): TGTGCCAGCAGCAAGACAGGGGAGTCTGGCTACACCTTC.